A selection of T cell receptor beta chains follows, all from one sample in a study of cytomegalovirus exposure and HLA in healthy donors. Repertoires were generated with immunoSEQ multiplex PCR, while TCRdb's copy carries only in-frame clones and drops some. The data show 250,000 to 350,000 clones, with about nine tenths seen just once and approximately 1.1% held by the top ten. Specimen: PBMCs. The source of these receptors is a woman between 25 and 40 years old in good health and CMV-seropositive. Each CDR3 is given with its conserved first and last residue. A D gene is named only where the DNA matches it firmly. Size is stated for part of the rows, as once, few or many counts, or as a class when the clone is expanded.

d_call clone_size j_call v_call cdr3_aa cdr3_nt
- - TRBJ2-1 TRBV29-1 CSVVKGGLYNEQFF TGCAGCGTTGTAAAGGGGGGCCTATACAATGAGCAGTTCTTC
TRBD2 - TRBJ2-1 TRBV18 CASSAGTNDEQFF TGTGCCAGCTCCGCCGGGACTAACGACGAGCAGTTCTTC
- - TRBJ1-5 TRBV28 CASRPSVYSNQPQHF TGTGCCAGCAGACCCAGCGTCTATAGCAATCAGCCCCAGCATTTT
TRBD2 - TRBJ2-3 TRBV4-3 CASSRSTAGGPLGDTQYF TGCGCCAGCAGCCGTTCGACAGCGGGGGGGCCTTTGGGAGATACGCAGTATTTT
- - TRBJ1-1 TRBV13 CASSLREENTEAFF TGTGCCAGCAGCCTCAGGGAGGAGAACACTGAAGCTTTCTTT
- - TRBJ2-1 TRBV27 CASSFAQGFSSYNEQFF TGTGCCAGCAGTTTTGCCCAGGGCTTCAGCTCCTACAATGAGCAGTTCTTC
- - TRBJ1-5 TRBV6-1 CASSEASLNQPQHF TGTGCCAGCAGTGAAGCAAGTTTAAATCAGCCCCAGCATTTT
- - TRBJ1-5 TRBV6-6 CASSLQGLYQPQHF TGTGCCAGCAGTTTGCAGGGGCTATATCAGCCCCAGCATTTT
- - TRBJ2-7 TRBV5-4 CASSFRGGSYEQYF TGTGCCAGCAGCTTCAGGGGAGGGTCCTACGAGCAGTACTTC
- many TRBJ1-1 TRBV30 CAWSLQVNTEAFF TGTGCCTGGAGTCTCCAGGTCAACACTGAAGCTTTCTTT
- - TRBJ2-5 TRBV10-3 CAISDPESGETQYF TGTGCCATCAGTGACCCCGAAAGTGGGGAGACCCAGTACTTC
TRBD2 - TRBJ2-1 TRBV28 CASSLGAGVYNEQFF TGTGCCAGCAGTTTAGGGGCGGGAGTGTACAATGAGCAGTTCTTC
- - TRBJ2-7 TRBV19 CASSITGSYEQYF TGTGCCAGTAGCATCACAGGGTCCTACGAGCAGTACTTC
- - TRBJ1-5 TRBV27 CASSLSGPSNQPQHF TGTGCCAGCAGTTTATCAGGGCCTAGCAATCAGCCCCAGCATTTT
- - TRBJ2-7 TRBV6-1 CASSEYFQPRQPAYEQYF TGTGCCAGCAGTGAATATTTTCAGCCCCGACAGCCAGCCTACGAGCAGTACTTC
- - TRBJ2-7 TRBV19 CASSINGFYEQYF TGTGCCAGTAGTATAAACGGATTCTACGAGCAGTACTTC
- - TRBJ2-5 TRBV5-4 CASRRQGGQETQYF TGTGCCAGCAGGCGCCAGGGAGGCCAAGAGACCCAGTACTTC
TRBD2 - TRBJ2-5 TRBV18 CASSPPQAGGLETQYF TGTGCCAGCTCACCACCTCAAGCGGGAGGGTTAGAGACCCAGTACTTC
TRBD2 - TRBJ2-1 TRBV6-4 CASSQAGGPTEQFF TGTGCCAGCAGTCAAGCGGGAGGGCCTACTGAGCAGTTCTTC
- - TRBJ1-1 TRBV15 CATSRDRRAMGEAFF TGTGCCACCAGCAGAGACAGGAGGGCGATGGGTGAAGCTTTCTTT
- - TRBJ2-5 TRBV6-5 CASSLGDQETQYF TGTGCCAGCAGTTTGGGGGATCAAGAGACCCAGTACTTC
- - TRBJ1-6 TRBV2 CASSEGRYNNSPLHF TGTGCCAGCAGTGAAGGACGGTATAATAATTCACCCCTCCACTTT
- - TRBJ1-1 TRBV29-1 CSVEEGNTEAFF TGCAGCGTTGAAGAGGGCAACACTGAAGCTTTCTTT
TRBD1 - TRBJ2-1 TRBV7-3 CASSLQHGTGIYNEQFF TGTGCCAGCAGCTTACAGCACGGGACAGGGATCTACAATGAGCAGTTCTTC
- - TRBJ2-7 TRBV6-6 CASSYVRHFQQYF TGTGCCAGCAGTTATGTACGGCACTTCCAGCAGTACTTC
TRBD2 - TRBJ2-1 TRBV4-2 CASSQGVAGGEQFF TGTGCCAGCAGCCAAGGGGTAGCGGGGGGTGAGCAGTTCTTC
- - TRBJ1-5 TRBV29-1 CSVSHSNQPQHF TGCAGCGTTTCCCATAGCAATCAGCCCCAGCATTTT
TRBD1 - TRBJ2-2 TRBV13 CASSLEGQGPRAAGPGELFF TGTGCCAGCAGCTTAGAGGGACAGGGACCGAGGGCAGCAGGACCCGGGGAGCTGTTTTTT
- - TRBJ2-2 TRBV12-2 CASRFGTGQPNTGELFF TGTGCAAGTCGCTTCGGCACGGGACAACCGAACACCGGGGAGCTGTTTTTT
- - TRBJ2-5 TRBV6-5 CASSYSGGQETQYF TGTGCCAGCAGTTACTCGGGGGGTCAAGAGACCCAGTACTTC
- - TRBJ1-2 TRBV29-1 CSVPRIQSSGDYGYTF TGCAGCGTTCCTCGTATCCAGTCCTCTGGGGACTATGGCTACACCTTC
- - TRBJ2-5 TRBV6-5 CASSYSQETQYF TGTGCCAGCAGTTACTCGCAAGAGACCCAGTACTTC
TRBD1 - TRBJ1-1 TRBV7-6 CASSQSTGGVNTEAFF TGTGCCAGCAGCCAGTCGACAGGGGGGGTGAACACTGAAGCTTTCTTT
TRBD1 - TRBJ2-1 TRBV7-9 CASSLLTGWANEQFF TGTGCCAGCAGCTTATTGACAGGGTGGGCGAATGAGCAGTTCTTC
- - TRBJ2-2 TRBV28 CASSSRGAVERVGELFF TGTGCCAGCAGTTCCCGAGGGGCGGTTGAACGTGTCGGGGAGCTGTTTTTT
- - TRBJ2-2 TRBV7-8 CASSSWDQNTGELFF TGTGCCAGCAGCTCTTGGGACCAGAACACCGGGGAGCTGTTTTTT
TRBD1 - TRBJ1-5 TRBV19 CASTPTGGILGNQPQHF TGTGCCAGTACCCCGACAGGGGGCATTCTCGGCAATCAGCCCCAGCATTTT
- once TRBJ1-5 TRBV7-2 CASSTTQGRPQHF TGTGCCAGCAGCACAACTCAGGGGAGGCCCCAGCATTTT
TRBD1 - TRBJ1-1 TRBV2 CASRGQGLAEAFF TGTGCCAGCAGGGGACAGGGTTTAGCTGAAGCTTTCTTT
TRBD2 - TRBJ2-1 TRBV9 CASSPGTTYNEQFF TGTGCCAGCAGCCCAGGGACTACCTACAATGAGCAGTTCTTC
TRBD1 - TRBJ1-1 TRBV29-1 CSVDRGPAGAFF TGCAGCGTAGACAGGGGGCCGGCGGGCGCTTTCTTT
- - TRBJ1-1 TRBV4-3 CASSHRPSSSGTEAFF TGCGCCAGCAGCCACCGACCCTCATCGTCGGGCACTGAAGCTTTCTTT
- - TRBJ1-1 TRBV2 CASSVTGVFPEAFF TGTGCCAGCAGTGTGACCGGGGTGTTCCCTGAAGCTTTCTTT
- - TRBJ1-3 TRBV28 CASAPHRGNTIYF TGTGCCAGCGCACCGCACCGAGGAAACACCATATATTTT
- few TRBJ2-2 TRBV7-3 CASSPSGAPGELFF TGTGCCAGCAGCCCCTCGGGCGCCCCCGGGGAGCTGTTTTTT
TRBD1 - TRBJ1-4 TRBV15 CATSRGRQGGEKLFF TGTGCCACCAGCAGAGGGCGACAGGGAGGCGAAAAACTGTTTTTT
TRBD1 - TRBJ2-7 TRBV5-5 CASSLWDRGPYEQYF TGTGCCAGCAGCTTGTGGGACAGGGGACCCTACGAGCAGTACTTC
- - TRBJ1-1 TRBV27 CASSLSMRGAGTEAFF TGTGCCAGCAGTTTATCGATGCGCGGGGCGGGCACTGAAGCTTTCTTT
- once TRBJ1-4 TRBV4-1 CASSPSGTNEKLFF TGCGCCAGCAGCCCGTCAGGAACTAATGAAAAACTGTTTTTT
TRBD1 few TRBJ1-2 TRBV9 CASSGGQGIYGYTF TGTGCCAGCAGCGGCGGACAGGGTATCTATGGCTACACCTTC
- - TRBJ2-1 TRBV11-3 CASSFKFGGPTYNEQFF TGTGCCAGCAGCTTCAAGTTCGGGGGGCCCACCTACAATGAGCAGTTCTTC
- - TRBJ2-7 TRBV6-4 CASSGQGECSVQYF TGTGCCAGCAGTGGTCAGGGTGAATGCTCCGTGCAGTACTTC
- - TRBJ1-6 TRBV6-5 CASSPGGPYNSPLHF TGTGCCAGCAGTCCCGGGGGGCCGTATAATTCACCCCTCCACTTT
- - TRBJ2-2 TRBV12-5 CASGLGDNTGELFF TGTGCTAGTGGTTTGGGGGATAACACCGGGGAGCTGTTTTTT
- - TRBJ1-2 TRBV12-2 CASRLGVARGYTF TGTGCAAGTCGCTTAGGGGTGGCGAGGGGCTACACCTTC
TRBD2 - TRBJ2-3 TRBV28 CASRDQGGIRPTDTQYF TGTGCCAGCAGAGACCAGGGAGGGATAAGGCCCACAGATACGCAGTATTTT
- few TRBJ1-2 TRBV7-9 CASSLATGKGYTF TGTGCCAGCAGCTTGGCTACAGGGAAGGGCTACACCTTC